This T cell receptor beta chain comes out of a study of blood T cell repertoires in COVID-19. Study-level information: Samples came from the United States, Italy and Spain, spanning acute and convalescent COVID-19.

The CDR3 consists of 15 residues. Germline lookup yields CDR1 MDHEN and CDR2 SYDVKM. The junction had 7 bases not matched to a gene; V was cut back by 7 bases and J by 0 bases. Measured with immunoSEQ multiplex PCR; TCRdb has only the in-frame clones, and not every one. The repertoire holds 150,000 to 200,000 clones, more than 85% seen once, with 2.5% to 3.5% in the top ten. A few counts support this clone. The sample taken for sequencing was peripheral blood. The TCR originated in a young woman with active or convalescent COVID-19. The chain links TRBV28 to TRBJ1-1; 8 nucleotides line up with TRBD1. The CDR3 spells CASTSRTGLNTEAFF. CDR3 sequence (DNA): TGTGCCAGCACCTCTCGGACAGGGTTGAACACTGAAGCTTTCTTT.